Below are 20 T cell receptor beta chains sequenced from a single sample in a study of OX40 agonist ivuxolimab in advanced cancers. Library creation used the immunoSEQ multiplex PCR assay. As stored in TCRdb, this immuneACCESS dataset retains in-frame rearrangements with V and J assigned. A fraction of the clones does not appear; measured against another copy, unresolved V genes explain less than half of the discrepancy, and the remainder lacks a known reason. This sample is represented by 50,000 to 65,000 clones; approximately 80% of them were singletons. The top ten hold approximately 2.4% of the sample. Sequencing was performed on CD4+ or CD8+ T cells sorted from blood, taken in a trial of the OX40 agonist ivuxolimab. The receptors originated from an adult with an advanced solid tumor such as melanoma, head and neck, liver or kidney cancer.

The rearrangement uses TRBV7-2 and TRBJ2-2; 10 bases map to TRBD1. The CDR3 consists of 15 residues. Losses at the gene ends were 6 bases for V and 4 bases for J; bases not matched to a gene: 5. Germline values: CDR1 SGHTA, CDR2 FQGNSA. The chain's CDR3 is CASSPRTGGTGELFF. CDR3 DNA: TGTGCCAGCAGTCCCAGGACAGGGGGCACCGGGGAGCTGTTTTTT.

This clone counts as medium-sized. This chain joins TRBV6-6 and TRBJ2-1, with unresolved D. Between the trimmed V and J ends, which lost 2 bases and 5 bases, there was a span of 4 bases. The CDR3 covers 12 residues. Germline V gene data show CDR1 as MNHNY and CDR2 as SVGAGI (reference sequence). For the CDR3, the DNA is TGTGCCAGCAGTTACCAAAACAATGAGCAGTTCTTC. Its translation: CASSYQNNEQFF.

The V call is TRBV20-1, the J call TRBJ2-1; no reliable D call. This CDR3 contains 11 residues. CDR1 is DFQATT, CDR2 SNEGSKA, per germline (reference sequence). Between the trimmed V and J ends, which lost 0 bases and 8 bases, there was a span of 5 bases. DNA of the CDR3: TGCAGTGCTAGAGATTTGTATGAGCAGTTCTTC. It codes for CSARDLYEQFF.

This chain joins TRBV10-3 and TRBJ2-7; 7 nucleotides align to TRBD2. CDR3 size: 14 residues. Trimming took 6 bases from V and 0 from J; bases not matched to a gene: 5. Germline CDR1 ENHRY, CDR2 SYGVKD. The CDR3 DNA follows: TGTGCCATCAGAGAAGCGGGGAGCTCCTACGAGCAGTACTTC. It specifies CAIREAGSSYEQYF.

The genes are TRBV2 and TRBJ1-3; 7 nucleotides agree with TRBD1. The CDR3 length is 14 residues. With 2 bases clipped from V and 4 bases from J, the junction kept 2 bases outside the gene matches. The V gene's germline CDR1 is SNHLY and CDR2 FYNNEI. DNA of the CDR3: TGTGCCAGCAGTGAAACAGGGGCAGGAAACACCATATATTTT. Protein sequence: CASSETGAGNTIYF.

The V call is TRBV2, the J call TRBJ1-6; no firm D call. This CDR3 has 13 amino acids. Germline V CDR1 and CDR2: SNHLY, FYNNEI. The V end lost 4 bases, the J end lost 12 bases, and 13 bases lay between the germline ends. CDR3 sequence (DNA): TGTGCCAGCAGTGCCGGACCGCTTAGACCCCTCCACTTT. It is translated as CASSAGPLRPLHF. The complete variable domain, with remaining parts taken from reference TRBV2 and TRBJ1-6, reads EPEVTQTPSHQVTQMGQEVILRCVPISNHLYFYWYRQILGQKVEFLVSFYNNEISEKSEIFDDQFSVERPDGSNFTLKIRSTKLEDSAMYFCASSAGPLRPLHFGNGTRLTVT.

This chain links TRBV19 with TRBJ2-1, with TRBD2 matching over 7 bases. The junction had 8 bases not matched to a gene; V was cut back by 8 bases and J by 4 bases. CDR1 and CDR2 from the germline V gene are LNHDA and SQIVND (reference sequence). The CDR3 is made up of 14 amino acids. The CDR3 sequence: CASRSGATYNEQFF. In DNA, the CDR3 is TGTGCCAGTCGAAGCGGGGCGACGTACAATGAGCAGTTCTTC. Complete variable domain (other parts from reference TRBV19 and TRBJ2-1): DGGITQSPKYLFRKEGQNVTLSCEQNLNHDAMYWYRQDPGQGLRLIYYSQIVNDFQKGDIAEGYSVSREKKESFPLTVTSAQKNPTAFYLCASRSGATYNEQFFGPGTRLTVL.

This clone was seen only once. V gene TRBV4-1 combines with J gene TRBJ2-7; 10 nucleotides align to TRBD2. The CDR3 length is 15 residues. Germline V CDR1 and CDR2: MGHRA, YSYEKL. The J segment lost 0 bases and the V segment lost 4 bases, leaving 3 bases of the junction unmatched. This chain's CDR3 is CASSRTSGFSYEQYF. The CDR3, as DNA: TGCGCCAGCAGCCGGACTAGCGGATTCTCCTACGAGCAGTACTTC.

The chain couples TRBV14 to TRBJ2-5; 7 bases fit TRBD1. V shed 5 bases and J 2 bases; nucleotides not matched to a gene: 8. The CDR3 has 15 amino acids. CDR1 and CDR2 from the germline V gene are SGHDN and FVKESK. CDR3 region: CASSSRTGSQETQYF. In DNA form, the CDR3 reads TGTGCCAGCAGCTCCCGGACAGGATCACAAGAGACCCAGTACTTC.

The CDR3 DNA is TGTGCCAGCAGCGTAGGTATTGGGACGGATACGCAGTATTTT. It encodes CASSVGIGTDTQYF. The rearrangement links TRBV9 to TRBJ2-3; D assignment may be TRBD1 or TRBD2 (5 bases each). V was trimmed by 0 bases and J by 6 bases, leaving 11 bases between them. Germline V gene sequence: CDR1 SGDLS, CDR2 YYNGEE. This CDR3 has 14 residues.

The chain is built from TRBV30 and TRBJ1-6, with a possible D match to TRBD1 (5 bases). CDR3 size: 17 residues. Germline CDR1 is GTSNPN and CDR2 is SVGIG (reference sequence). V gave up 0 bases and J gave up 3 bases, with 15 bases separating them. CDR3 region: CAWSVRQLGDYNSPLHF. The CDR3 DNA follows: TGTGCCTGGAGTGTCCGGCAGCTAGGGGACTATAATTCACCCCTCCACTTT.

The chain employs TRBV7-2 and TRBJ2-5; 8 nucleotides align to TRBD1. Trimming took 5 bases from V and 5 from J; bases not matched to a gene: 4. The CDR3 is made up of 13 amino acids. Germline V lookup: CDR1 SGHTA, CDR2 FQGNSA. CDR3 amino acids: CASSSHRGETQYF. The CDR3 bases are TGTGCCAGCAGCAGTCACAGGGGGGAGACCCAGTACTTC. The whole variable domain, remainder taken from reference TRBV7-2 and TRBJ2-5, is GAGVSQSPSNKVTEKGKDVELRCDPISGHTALYWYRQSLGQGLEFLIYFQGNSAPDKSGLPSDRFSAERTGGSVSTLTIQRTQQEDSAVYLCASSSHRGETQYFGPGTRLLVL.

The chain employs TRBV9 and TRBJ1-6; no definite D call. The V gene's germline CDR1 is SGDLS and CDR2 YYNGEE. V dropped 4 bases and J dropped 5 bases, with 16 bases sitting between them. The CDR3 totals 16 residues. The CDR3 bases are TGTGCCAGCAGCCCCCAGGCAGGCCTCAATAATTCACCCCTCCACTTT. Translating gives CASSPQAGLNNSPLHF.

The chain uses TRBV19 and TRBJ2-5; D uncertain. Trimming left V 4 bases short and J 5 bases short, with 5 bases between. The CDR3 runs 11 residues. Germline lookup yields CDR1 LNHDA and CDR2 SQIVND (reference sequence). The CDR3 region has the DNA TGTGCCAGTAGTAGAAGGGAGACCCAGTACTTC. It yields the protein CASSRRETQYF.

The rearrangement links TRBV5-1 to TRBJ2-2; 7 bases match TRBD2. Per germline, CDR1 SGHRS and CDR2 YFSETQ. CDR3 length: 16 amino acids. V dropped 2 bases and J dropped 5; count of bases not matched to a gene: 9. This chain's CDR3 is CASSLGLVATTGELFF. CDR3 nucleotides: TGCGCCAGCAGCTTAGGACTAGTGGCGACAACCGGGGAGCTGTTTTTT.

The chain combines TRBV4-2 with TRBJ1-3; 8 positions agree with TRBD1. Trimming removed 2 bases from V and 0 bases from J; junction bases left unmatched: 6. CDR1 and CDR2 (germline): LGHNA, YNFKEQ. The CDR3 extends over 17 amino acids. The CDR3 spells CASSQIGTGPSGNTIYF. CDR3 nucleotides: TGTGCCAGCAGCCAAATAGGGACAGGTCCCTCTGGAAACACCATATATTTT.

The chain links TRBV6-1 to TRBJ2-1; no firm D call. From germline, CDR1 is MNHNS and CDR2 SASEGT. V gave up 5 bases and J gave up 7 bases, with 9 bases separating them. This CDR3 comprises 12 residues. CDR3 DNA: TGTGCCAGCAGTTTGCTGGTTAATGAGCAGTTCTTC. Its translation is CASSLLVNEQFF.

The chain recombines TRBV18 with TRBJ2-7, with D hard to call. Germline CDR1 KGHSH, CDR2 LQKENI. The CDR3 loop spans 15 amino acids. Trimming took off 3 bases at V and 2 bases at J, with 14 bases between the two ends. The CDR3: CASSPWADGTYEQYF. The CDR3, as DNA: TGTGCCAGCTCACCGTGGGCAGACGGAACCTACGAGCAGTACTTC.

The V and J genes are TRBV27 and TRBJ2-3; D remains ambiguous. The germline V gene has CDR1 MNHEY and CDR2 SMNVEV (reference sequence). The CDR3 is 14 amino acids. V was cut by 5 bases and J by 5 bases, with 14 bases left in between. The CDR3 region has the DNA TGTGCCAGCAGTCCTACTTATGGAATAGATACGCAGTATTTT. Amino acid sequence: CASSPTYGIDTQYF.

The chain carries TRBV4-2 and TRBJ2-1; 8 bases agree with TRBD2. With V trimmed by 1 base and J by 4 bases, 6 bases remained unmatched. From germline, CDR1 is LGHNA and CDR2 YNFKEQ. The CDR3 covers 16 residues. CDR3: CASSQATGGGYNEQFF. Written as DNA, the CDR3 is TGTGCCAGCAGCCAAGCCACGGGCGGGGGGTACAATGAGCAGTTCTTC.